The 29 T cell receptor beta chains below were found in one sample sequenced in a study of T cell responses to AZD1222 COVID-19 vaccine. Only in-frame clones appear in the TCRdb table, and some are missing; sequencing was by immunoSEQ multiplex PCR. The data show over 75,000 clones, roughly 90% seen once. Sample: peripheral blood, taken on day 0 of AZD1222 vaccination. These receptor sequences come from an adult in good health.

This chain joins TRBV5-1 and TRBJ2-7; weak D call: TRBD1 (6 bases). The germline CDR1 and CDR2 sequences are SGHRS and YFSETQ. The V end was cut by 4 bases, the J end by 3 bases, with 14 bases between. This CDR3 has 14 residues. The CDR3 spells CASSITGKRYEQYF. CDR3 sequence (DNA): TGCGCCAGCAGCATAACAGGGAAGCGCTACGAGCAGTACTTC.

The chain has TRBV13 and TRBJ2-7; D gene uncertain. CDR1 PRHDT and CDR2 FYEKMQ come from the germline V gene (reference sequence). Trimming stripped 5 bases from V and 5 bases from J, with 10 bases between. The CDR3 contains 12 residues. CDR3 in amino acids: CASSLSRNEQYF. DNA of the CDR3: TGTGCCAGCAGCCTGTCACGGAACGAGCAGTACTTC.

Here the CDR3 DNA reads TGTGCCAGCAGCCCTGACAGGGGTCACGAGCAGTACTTC. Its protein is CASSPDRGHEQYF. J is TRBJ2-7 and V is TRBV12-3 or TRBV12-4; 8 nucleotides align to TRBD1. This CDR3 spans 13 amino acids. The V and J ends lost 6 bases and 5 bases, in that order; junction bases with no gene match: 6.

The table lists this clone with a few counts. The chain joins TRBV28 to TRBJ1-5; D gene ambiguous. V dropped 6 bases and J dropped 0 bases, with 15 bases sitting between them. The germline V gene has CDR1 MDHEN and CDR2 SYDVKM. The CDR3 length is 16 residues. Here the CDR3 reads CASSPLMDYSNQPQHF. CDR3 nucleotide sequence: TGTGCCAGCAGCCCTCTCATGGATTATAGCAATCAGCCCCAGCATTTT.

This rearrangement joins TRBV4-1 to TRBJ1-3; D gene unclear. V dropped 0 bases and J dropped 1 base, with 7 bases sitting between them. This CDR3 comprises 15 residues. Germline loops: CDR1 MGHRA, CDR2 YSYEKL. The CDR3 here is CASSQEAGSGNTIYF. In DNA, the CDR3 is TGCGCCAGCAGCCAAGAGGCAGGTTCTGGAAACACCATATATTTT.

The chain's CDR3 is CASSVDRAVRTEAFF. The CDR3 DNA follows: TGTGCCAGCAGCGTCGACAGGGCCGTGCGGACTGAAGCTTTCTTT. This chain connects TRBV7-3 to TRBJ1-1; TRBD1 aligns across 7 bases. CDR1 is SGHTA and CDR2 is FQGTGA in the germline V gene. The length of the CDR3 is 15 residues. The J segment lost 5 bases and the V segment lost 5 bases, leaving 11 bases of the junction unmatched.

The chain uses TRBV6-5 and TRBJ2-3; weak D call: TRBD2 (6 bases). The germline V gene has CDR1 MNHEY and CDR2 SVGAGI. This CDR3 is built from 14 residues. V lost 7 bases and J lost 2, with 13 bases in between. The CDR3 sequence is CASIEGGVTDTQYF. CDR3 DNA: TGTGCCAGCATCGAGGGCGGGGTCACAGATACGCAGTATTTT.

This rearrangement joins TRBV6-5 to TRBJ1-4, with TRBD1 as a possible D gene (5 bases). Germline lookup yields CDR1 MNHEY and CDR2 SVGAGI. This CDR3 has 15 residues. Trimming pared 6 bases from V and 5 bases from J, leaving 16 bases between. The CDR3 sequence: CASRGWTGGNEKLFF. The CDR3 DNA reads as TGTGCCAGCAGAGGATGGACGGGGGGGAATGAAAAACTGTTTTTT.

The CDR3: CASSLVGLGSYGYTF. In nucleotides, the CDR3 is TGTGCCAGCAGCCTGGTTGGTCTGGGTAGCTATGGCTACACCTTC. The chain carries TRBV14 and TRBJ1-2; D is undetermined. Germline lookup yields CDR1 SGHDN and CDR2 FVKESK. Trimming took off 4 bases at V and 4 bases at J, with 16 bases between the two ends. CDR3 length: 15 amino acids.

The rearrangement uses TRBV29-1 and TRBJ2-7, with TRBD1 as a possible D gene (6 bases). The CDR3 extends over 12 amino acids. The V gene lost 3 bases and the J gene lost 7 bases, with 13 bases spanning the gap. The germline V gene has CDR1 SQVTM and CDR2 ANQGSEA. CDR3 nucleotides: TGCAGCGTTGACTTACAGGGTGAAGAGCAGTACTTC. Protein: CSVDLQGEEQYF.

The V and J genes are TRBV11-2 and TRBJ2-3; possibly TRBD1 or TRBD2 for D (5 bases each). Trimming pared 2 bases from V and 4 bases from J, leaving 7 bases between. CDR1 is SGHAT and CDR2 is FQNNGV in the germline V gene. There are 13 residues in the CDR3. The DNA for the CDR3 is TGTGCCAGCAGCTTACGGGGCCCAGATACGCAGTATTTT. Residues: CASSLRGPDTQYF.

The chain couples TRBV5-1 to TRBJ2-5; weak D call: TRBD1 (5 bases). Germline values: CDR1 SGHRS, CDR2 YFSETQ. The V end was cut by 1 base, the J end by 2 bases, with 6 bases between. This CDR3 region has 13 residues. CDR3 bases: TGCGCCAGCAGCTTGAGGGGACAAGAGACCCAGTACTTC. Translating gives CASSLRGQETQYF.

The chain uses TRBV23-1 and TRBJ1-2; D unresolved. TRBV23-1 is identified as an open reading frame with a role that is uncertain. This CDR3 contains 10 residues. The V and J ends lost 4 bases and 6 bases respectively, with 3 bases between them. The CDR3 region is CASSRDGYTF. CDR3 nucleotide sequence: TGCGCCAGCAGTCGTGATGGCTACACCTTC.

There are a few counts of this clone. The chain joins TRBV19 to TRBJ2-7; unclear D gene. The CDR3 sequence is 13 residues long. Deletions cut 5 bases from V and 2 bases from J, with 10 bases between. The germline V gene has CDR1 LNHDA and CDR2 SQIVND (reference sequence). CDR3 sequence (DNA): TGTGCCAGTAGTTCAGGTTCCCCCTACGAGCAGTACTTC. Amino acids: CASSSGSPYEQYF.

The V call is TRBV18, the J call TRBJ1-5; D is unclear. Germline loops: CDR1 KGHSH, CDR2 LQKENI. V shed 5 bases and J shed 9 bases, with 20 bases lying between them. The CDR3 covers 15 residues. CDR3 residues: CASSESGPRGWPQHF. The CDR3 DNA reads TGTGCCAGCTCAGAGTCAGGCCCACGAGGGTGGCCCCAGCATTTT. Full variable domain (remainder filled in from reference TRBV18 and TRBJ1-5): NAGVMQNPRHLVRRRGQEARLRCSPMKGHSHVYWYRQLPEEGLKFMVYLQKENIIDESGMPKERFSAEFPKEGPSILRIQQVVRGDSAAYFCASSESGPRGWPQHFGDGTRLSIL.

The gene calls are TRBV29-1 and TRBJ2-7, with D perhaps matching TRBD1 (6 bases). Germline V lookup: CDR1 SQVTM, CDR2 ANQGSEA. V lost 6 bases and J lost 0, with 12 bases in between. The CDR3 loop spans 13 amino acids. CDR3 region: CSVEPTGSYEQYF. DNA of the CDR3: TGCAGCGTCGAACCGACAGGCTCCTACGAGCAGTACTTC.

V usage is TRBV12-3 or TRBV12-4 and J usage is TRBJ1-5; no clear D. Trimming stripped 4 bases from V and 5 bases from J, with 9 bases between. CDR3 length: 13 residues. The CDR3 is CASSWGADQPQHF. The CDR3 DNA reads as TGTGCCAGCAGTTGGGGAGCGGATCAGCCCCAGCATTTT.

This clone was seen a few times. The chain carries TRBV19 and TRBJ2-7; 7 bases agree with TRBD2. The CDR3 is made up of 14 amino acids. Per the germline V gene, CDR1 is LNHDA and CDR2 is SQIVND (reference sequence). Trimming at V came to 1 base and at J to 3 bases, leaving 3 bases not matched to a gene. CDR3 in DNA: TGTGCCAGTAGTATAGGGCCGGGAGGCTACGAGCAGTACTTC. The encoded protein is CASSIGPGGYEQYF.

This chain uses TRBV6-2 or TRBV6-3 with TRBJ2-3; 7 positions agree with TRBD2. Germline-derived CDR1 and CDR2 are MNHEY and SVGEGT. This CDR3 region has 15 residues. V lost 4 bases, J lost 0 bases, and 4 bases stayed unmatched. The CDR3 region has the DNA TGTGCCAGCAGTTTCGGGACTACTAGCACAGATACGCAGTATTTT. Residues: CASSFGTTSTDTQYF.

This rearrangement joins TRBV28 to TRBJ1-1; the D is unclear. V lost 4 bases and J lost 0, with 18 bases in between. Germline V CDR1 and CDR2: MDHEN, SYDVKM. The CDR3 length is 17 residues. The CDR3 here is CASSSDTTGIMNTEAFF. CDR3 nucleotides: TGTGCCAGCAGTTCCGACACCACCGGTATTATGAACACTGAAGCTTTCTTT. Full variable domain (missing parts from reference TRBV28 and TRBJ1-1): DVKVTQSSRYLVKRTGEKVFLECVQDMDHENMFWYRQDPGLGLRLIYFSYDVKMKEKGDIPEGYSVSREKKERFSLILESASTNQTSMYLCASSSDTTGIMNTEAFFGQGTRLTVV.

The V and J genes are TRBV20-1 and TRBJ2-7, with D possibly being TRBD1 (7 bases). Trimming stripped 5 bases from V and 9 bases from J, with 14 bases between. The CDR3 totals 11 residues. Germline values: CDR1 DFQATT, CDR2 SNEGSKA (reference sequence). CDR3 amino acids: CSARQGGRQYF. In DNA, the CDR3 is TGCAGTGCTCGACAGGGAGGAAGGCAGTACTTC.

This clone was counted a few times. This chain joins TRBV28 and TRBJ1-2; D is unclear. Trimming removed 4 bases at V and 8 bases at J, with 11 bases between. The germline gives CDR1 MDHEN, CDR2 SYDVKM. This CDR3 spans 12 amino acids. CDR3 loop: CASSSVSRGYTF. The CDR3 bases are TGTGCCAGCAGTTCGGTCAGTCGCGGCTACACCTTC.

V is TRBV4-1 and J is TRBJ1-1, with TRBD1 matching 8 bases. V shed 4 bases, J shed 6 bases, and the junction held 10 bases outside the gene matches. This CDR3 comprises 15 residues. Germline V gives CDR1 MGHRA, CDR2 YSYEKL. CDR3 in amino acids: CASSLPLAQGAEAFF. The CDR3, as DNA: TGCGCCAGCAGCCTCCCCCTGGCACAGGGGGCTGAAGCTTTCTTT.

V gene TRBV7-6 combines with J gene TRBJ1-2; D is unclear. Trimming removed 4 bases at V and 3 bases at J, with 9 bases between. Germline CDR1 is SGHVS and CDR2 is FNYEAQ. The CDR3 spans 13 residues. The CDR3 DNA is TGTGCCAGCAGCTCCACCGACGACTATGGCTACACCTTC. This sequence encodes CASSSTDDYGYTF.

V usage is TRBV28 and J usage is TRBJ2-2; D is perhaps TRBD2 (5 bases). V was pared by 7 bases and J by 3 bases, with 15 bases between. This CDR3 is built from 15 residues. Germline CDR1 and CDR2: MDHEN and SYDVKM. The CDR3 region is CASTSRTRYTGELFF. The CDR3 coding sequence is TGTGCCAGCACCAGCAGGACTCGCTACACCGGGGAGCTGTTTTTT.

Only one count was recorded for this clone. The chain has TRBV5-1 and TRBJ2-1; 9 bases map to TRBD2. CDR1 and CDR2 (germline): SGHRS, YFSETQ. The CDR3 runs to 15 residues. The trim removed 8 bases at V and 3 bases at J, leaving 9 bases unmatched. CDR3 protein: CASIEGSGSYNEQFF. The CDR3 coding sequence is TGCGCCAGTATCGAGGGTAGCGGGAGCTACAATGAGCAGTTCTTC.

This CDR3 reads CASRPTGEVEAFF. The CDR3 coding sequence is TGCGCCAGCAGGCCAACAGGGGAGGTTGAAGCTTTCTTT. This chain links TRBV5-1 with TRBJ1-1; TRBD1 aligns across 7 bases. The CDR3 totals 13 residues. CDR1 is SGHRS and CDR2 is YFSETQ in the germline V gene. The junction had 8 bases not matched to a gene; V was cut back by 5 bases and J by 7 bases. The full variable domain, with the rest looked up from reference TRBV5-1 and TRBJ1-1, is KAGVTQTPRYLIKTRGQQVTLSCSPISGHRSVSWYQQTPGQGLQFLFEYFSETQRNKGNFPGRFSGRQFSNSRSEMNVSTLELGDSALYLCASRPTGEVEAFFGQGTRLTVV.

The chain joins TRBV4-1 to TRBJ1-1, with D uncertain. CDR3 length: 14 amino acids. Per the germline V gene, CDR1 is MGHRA and CDR2 is YSYEKL. The ends were cut back, 2 bases at V and 1 base at J, with 8 bases in the middle. CDR3 loop: CASSQPSENTEAFF. The CDR3 DNA reads TGCGCCAGCAGCCAACCCTCCGAGAACACTGAAGCTTTCTTT.

This sequence joins TRBV15 and TRBJ1-6; perhaps TRBD1 as D (5 bases). Germline assignment: CDR1 LNHNV and CDR2 YYDKDF (reference sequence). V was cut by 1 base and J by 6 bases, with 16 bases left in between. The CDR3 contains 17 residues. The CDR3 DNA sequence: TGTGCCACCAGCAGAGGGGGCGAGGGATCGCTTAATTCACCCCTCCACTTT. Its protein is CATSRGGEGSLNSPLHF.